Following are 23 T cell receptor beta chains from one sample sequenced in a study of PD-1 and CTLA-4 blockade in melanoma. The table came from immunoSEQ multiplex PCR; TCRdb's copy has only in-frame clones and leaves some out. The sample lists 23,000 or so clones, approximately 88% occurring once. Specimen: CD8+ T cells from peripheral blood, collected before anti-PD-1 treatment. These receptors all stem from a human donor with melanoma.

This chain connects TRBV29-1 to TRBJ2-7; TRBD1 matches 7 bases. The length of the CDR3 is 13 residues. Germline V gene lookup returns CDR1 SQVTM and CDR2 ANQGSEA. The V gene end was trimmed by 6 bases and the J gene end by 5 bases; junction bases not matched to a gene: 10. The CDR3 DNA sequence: TGCAGCGTCCACGCGGTGACAGGGAACGAGCAGTACTTC. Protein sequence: CSVHAVTGNEQYF.

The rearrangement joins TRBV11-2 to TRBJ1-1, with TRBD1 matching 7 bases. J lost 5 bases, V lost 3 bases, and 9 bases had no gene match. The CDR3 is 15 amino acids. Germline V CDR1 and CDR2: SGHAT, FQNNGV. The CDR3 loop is CASSLARTGHTEAFF. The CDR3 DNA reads TGTGCCAGCAGCTTGGCCCGGACAGGTCATACTGAAGCTTTCTTT.

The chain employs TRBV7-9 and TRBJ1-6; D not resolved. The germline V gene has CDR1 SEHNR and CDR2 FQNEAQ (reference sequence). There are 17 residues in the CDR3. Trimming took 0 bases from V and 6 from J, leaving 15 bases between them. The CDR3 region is CASSLASKSPSNSPLHF. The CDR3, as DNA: TGTGCCAGCAGCTTAGCCTCCAAATCTCCCTCTAATTCACCCCTCCACTTT. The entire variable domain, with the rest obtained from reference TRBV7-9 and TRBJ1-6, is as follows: DTGVSQNPRHKITKRGQNVTFRCDPISEHNRLYWYRQTLGQGPEFLTYFQNEAQLEKSRLLSDRFSAERPKGSFSTLEIQRTEQGDSAMYLCASSLASKSPSNSPLHFGNGTRLTVT.

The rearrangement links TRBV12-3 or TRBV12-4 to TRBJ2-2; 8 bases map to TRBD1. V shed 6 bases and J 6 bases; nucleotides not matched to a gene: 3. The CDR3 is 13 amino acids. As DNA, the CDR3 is TGTGCCAGCAGCTTACAGGGGGCCGGGGAGCTGTTTTTT. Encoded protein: CASSLQGAGELFF.

The CDR3 DNA is TGTGCCAGCAGCCCGGGGACTAGCGGGGTTCTTGGTACGCAGTATTTT. Translation gives CASSPGTSGVLGTQYF. The V gene is TRBV13, the J gene TRBJ2-3; 13 bases are a match to TRBD2. The germline V gene encodes CDR1 PRHDT and CDR2 FYEKMQ (reference sequence). CDR3 length equals 16 residues. The V segment lost 5 bases and the J segment 8 bases; nucleotides outside the gene matches: 10.

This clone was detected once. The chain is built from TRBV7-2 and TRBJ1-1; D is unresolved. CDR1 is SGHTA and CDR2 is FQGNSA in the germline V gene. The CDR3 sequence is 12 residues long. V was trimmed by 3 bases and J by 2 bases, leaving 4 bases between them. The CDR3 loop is CASSFGNTEAFF. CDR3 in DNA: TGTGCCAGCAGCTTCGGCAACACTGAAGCTTTCTTT.

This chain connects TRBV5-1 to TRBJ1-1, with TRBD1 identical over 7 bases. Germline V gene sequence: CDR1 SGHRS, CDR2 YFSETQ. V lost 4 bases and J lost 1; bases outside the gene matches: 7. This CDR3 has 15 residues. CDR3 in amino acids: CASSADRRPNTEAFF. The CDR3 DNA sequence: TGCGCCAGCAGCGCGGACAGGCGACCGAACACTGAAGCTTTCTTT.

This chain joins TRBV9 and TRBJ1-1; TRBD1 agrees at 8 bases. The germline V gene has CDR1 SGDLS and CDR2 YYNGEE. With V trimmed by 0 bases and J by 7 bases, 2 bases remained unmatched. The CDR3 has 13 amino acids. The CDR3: CASSVGDRGEAFF. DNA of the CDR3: TGTGCCAGCAGCGTAGGCGACAGGGGTGAAGCTTTCTTT.

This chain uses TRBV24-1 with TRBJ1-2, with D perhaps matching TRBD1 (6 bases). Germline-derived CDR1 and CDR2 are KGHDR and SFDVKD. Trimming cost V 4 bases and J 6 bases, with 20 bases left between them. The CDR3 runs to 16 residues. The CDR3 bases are TGTGCCACCAGTGACCCCACTGAACAGGGCGTTGATGGCTACACCTTC. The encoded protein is CATSDPTEQGVDGYTF.

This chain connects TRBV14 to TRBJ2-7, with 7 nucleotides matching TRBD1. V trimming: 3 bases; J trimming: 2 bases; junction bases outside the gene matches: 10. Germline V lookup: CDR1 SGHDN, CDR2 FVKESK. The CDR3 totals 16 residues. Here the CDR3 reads CASSHRRDREPYEQYF. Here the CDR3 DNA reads TGTGCCAGCAGCCATAGGAGAGACAGGGAGCCCTACGAGCAGTACTTC.

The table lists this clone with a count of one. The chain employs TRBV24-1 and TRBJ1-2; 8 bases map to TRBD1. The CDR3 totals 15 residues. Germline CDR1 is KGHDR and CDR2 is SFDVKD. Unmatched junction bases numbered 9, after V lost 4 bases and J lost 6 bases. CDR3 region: CATSDPDRGEDGYTF. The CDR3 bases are TGTGCCACCAGTGACCCCGACAGGGGCGAGGATGGCTACACCTTC.

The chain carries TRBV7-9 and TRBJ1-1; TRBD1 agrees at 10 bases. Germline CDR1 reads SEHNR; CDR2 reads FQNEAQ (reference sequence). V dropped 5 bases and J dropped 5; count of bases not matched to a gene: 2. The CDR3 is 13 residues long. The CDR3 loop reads CASSRTGGTEAFF. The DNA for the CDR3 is TGTGCCAGCAGCCGGACAGGGGGGACTGAAGCTTTCTTT.

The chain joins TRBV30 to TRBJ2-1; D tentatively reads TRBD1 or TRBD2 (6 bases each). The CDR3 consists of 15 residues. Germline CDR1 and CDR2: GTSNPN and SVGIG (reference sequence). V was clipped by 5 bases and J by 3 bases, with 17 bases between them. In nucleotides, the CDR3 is TGTGCCTGGGAAGGGGAAGGGGGAGGCTACAATGAGCAGTTCTTC. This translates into CAWEGEGGGYNEQFF.

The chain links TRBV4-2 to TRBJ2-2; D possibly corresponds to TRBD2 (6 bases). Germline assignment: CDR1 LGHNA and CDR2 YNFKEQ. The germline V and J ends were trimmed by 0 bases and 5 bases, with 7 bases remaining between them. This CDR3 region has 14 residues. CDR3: CASSQERGTGELFF. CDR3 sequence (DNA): TGTGCCAGCAGCCAAGAGCGGGGAACCGGGGAGCTGTTTTTT.

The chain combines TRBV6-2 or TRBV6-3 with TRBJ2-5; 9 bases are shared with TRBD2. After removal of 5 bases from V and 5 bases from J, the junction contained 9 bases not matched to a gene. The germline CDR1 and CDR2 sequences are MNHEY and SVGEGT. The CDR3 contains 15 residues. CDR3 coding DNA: TGTGCCAGCAGTAATAGCGGGGGTGGATTGGAGACCCAGTACTTC. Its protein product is CASSNSGGGLETQYF.

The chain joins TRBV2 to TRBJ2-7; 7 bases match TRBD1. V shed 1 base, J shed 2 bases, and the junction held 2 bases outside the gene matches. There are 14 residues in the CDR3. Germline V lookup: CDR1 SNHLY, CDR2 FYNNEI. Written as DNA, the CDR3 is TGTGCCAGCAGTGAAGGGGACAGTACCTACGAGCAGTACTTC. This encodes CASSEGDSTYEQYF. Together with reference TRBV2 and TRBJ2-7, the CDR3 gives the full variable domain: EPEVTQTPSHQVTQMGQEVILRCVPISNHLYFYWYRQILGQKVEFLVSFYNNEISEKSEIFDDQFSVERPDGSNFTLKIRSTKLEDSAMYFCASSEGDSTYEQYFGPGTRLTVT.

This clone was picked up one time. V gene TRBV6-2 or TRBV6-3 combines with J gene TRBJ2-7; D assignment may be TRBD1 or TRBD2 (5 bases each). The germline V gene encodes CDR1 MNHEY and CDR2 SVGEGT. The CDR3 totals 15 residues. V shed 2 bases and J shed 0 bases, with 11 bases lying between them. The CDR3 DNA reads TGTGCCAGCAGTTACCCGGGACGGAGCTCCTACGAGCAGTACTTC. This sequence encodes CASSYPGRSSYEQYF.

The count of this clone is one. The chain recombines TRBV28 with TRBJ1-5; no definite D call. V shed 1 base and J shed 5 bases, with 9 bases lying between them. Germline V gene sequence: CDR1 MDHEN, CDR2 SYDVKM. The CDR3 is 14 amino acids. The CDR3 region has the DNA TGTGCCAGCAGTTTATCCCGGGCGCATCAGCCCCAGCATTTT. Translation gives CASSLSRAHQPQHF.

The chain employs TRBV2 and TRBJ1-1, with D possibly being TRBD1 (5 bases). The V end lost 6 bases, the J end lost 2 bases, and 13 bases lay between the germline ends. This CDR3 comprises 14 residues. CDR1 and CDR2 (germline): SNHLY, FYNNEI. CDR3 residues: CASRETTANTEAFF. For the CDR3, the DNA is TGTGCCAGCAGGGAGACGACAGCAAACACTGAAGCTTTCTTT. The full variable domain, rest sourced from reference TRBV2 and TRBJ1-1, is EPEVTQTPSHQVTQMGQEVILRCVPISNHLYFYWYRQILGQKVEFLVSFYNNEISEKSEIFDDQFSVERPDGSNFTLKIRSTKLEDSAMYFCASRETTANTEAFFGQGTRLTVV.

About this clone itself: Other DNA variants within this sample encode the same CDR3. The chain's CDR3 is CASSPLDRDYGYTF. The CDR3 DNA is TGTGCCAGCAGTCCCCTCGACAGGGACTATGGCTACACCTTC. V is TRBV27 and J is TRBJ1-2, with TRBD1 matching over 7 bases. V was pared by 5 bases and J by 3 bases, with 6 bases of the junction left unmatched. Germline V gene lookup returns CDR1 MNHEY and CDR2 SMNVEV (reference sequence). The CDR3 has 14 amino acids.

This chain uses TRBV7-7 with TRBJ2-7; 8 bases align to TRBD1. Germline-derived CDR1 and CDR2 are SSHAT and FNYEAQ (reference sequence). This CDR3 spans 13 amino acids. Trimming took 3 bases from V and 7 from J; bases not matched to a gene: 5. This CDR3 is CASSFQGAREQYF. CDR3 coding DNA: TGTGCCAGCAGCTTTCAGGGGGCGCGTGAGCAGTACTTC.

The CDR3 is CASSQDKAENQPQHF. The CDR3 DNA reads as TGCGCCAGCAGCCAAGATAAGGCAGAGAATCAGCCCCAGCATTTT. The chain has TRBV4-1 and TRBJ1-5; D is unclear. Deletions cut 0 bases from V and 4 bases from J, with 10 bases between. CDR3 length equals 15 residues. CDR1 and CDR2 from the germline V gene are MGHRA and YSYEKL.

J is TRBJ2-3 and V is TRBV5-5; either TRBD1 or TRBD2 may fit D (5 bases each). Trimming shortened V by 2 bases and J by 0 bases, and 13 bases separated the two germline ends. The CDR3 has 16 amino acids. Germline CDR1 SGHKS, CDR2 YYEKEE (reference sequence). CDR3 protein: CASSFLGVVSTDTQYF. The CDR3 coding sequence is TGTGCCAGCAGCTTTTTGGGGGTGGTCAGCACAGATACGCAGTATTTT. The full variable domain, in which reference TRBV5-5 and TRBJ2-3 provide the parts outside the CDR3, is DAGVTQSPTHLIKTRGQQVTLRCSPISGHKSVSWYQQVLGQGPQFIFQYYEKEERGRGNFPDRFSARQFPNYSSELNVNALLLGDSALYLCASSFLGVVSTDTQYFGPGTRLTVL.